The 20 T cell receptor beta chains in this list originate from one sample, sequenced in a study of neurological immune-mediated disorders. MiXCR, applied by TCRdb to the 5' RACE reads, yields one record per CDR3 protein. The sample has 100,000 to 150,000 distinct CDR3 sequences, roughly 3.2% seen once. The sample comprised PBMCs. The receptors were gathered from a young woman with multiple sclerosis.

This clonotype was counted at least ten times. The V and J genes are TRBV20-1 and TRBJ1-6; D perhaps matches TRBD1 (5 bases). Trimming removed 4 bases at V and 6 bases at J, with 13 bases between. This CDR3 spans 14 amino acids. Germline loops: CDR1 DFQATT, CDR2 SNEGSKA (reference sequence). The CDR3 coding sequence is TGCAGTGCTACCCCGGGAGGGGCTAATTCACCCCTCCACTTT. It encodes CSATPGGANSPLHF.

The table lists this clonotype with many counts. The rearrangement uses TRBV5-6 and TRBJ1-5; D is perhaps TRBD1 (6 bases). Germline-derived CDR1 and CDR2 are SGHDT and YYEEEE. The CDR3 length is 15 residues. Trimming removed 2 bases at V and 7 bases at J, with 16 bases between. The CDR3 nucleotides read TGTGCCAGCAGCTTACAGGGACGGGGAGGACAGCCCCAGCATTTT. This codes for CASSLQGRGGQPQHF. The full variable domain, in which reference TRBV5-6 and TRBJ1-5 provide the parts outside the CDR3, is DAGVTQSPTHLIKTRGQQVTLRCSPKSGHDTVSWYQQALGQGPQFIFQYYEEEERQRGNFPDRFSGHQFPNYSSELNVNALLLGDSALYLCASSLQGRGGQPQHFGDGTRLSIL.

This clonotype was seen ten or more times. The CDR3 spells CSASPSVKPNQPQHF. The CDR3 coding sequence is TGCAGTGCTAGCCCTTCCGTCAAACCCAATCAGCCCCAGCATTTT. V and J are TRBV20-1 and TRBJ1-5; the D is unclear. This CDR3 is 15 amino acids long. Deletions cut 3 bases from V and 3 bases from J, with 15 bases between. The germline V gene has CDR1 DFQATT and CDR2 SNEGSKA (reference sequence).

The table lists this clonotype with many counts. In DNA, the CDR3 is TGTGCCAGCAGCCCCCCTTACTCGGGGGGGGCCGCTACAGATACGCAGTATTTT. It translates to CASSPPYSGGAATDTQYF. The V and J genes are TRBV7-9 and TRBJ2-3; 8 nucleotides align to TRBD2. Looked up from germline, CDR1 is SEHNR and CDR2 is FQNEAQ (reference sequence). V was pared by 5 bases and J by 3 bases, with 16 bases of the junction left unmatched. The CDR3 runs 18 residues.

This clonotype was counted many times. The V gene is TRBV5-6, the J gene TRBJ1-2, with 9 bases that match TRBD1. Germline V gives CDR1 SGHDT, CDR2 YYEEEE. The CDR3 is 16 residues long. With 2 bases clipped from V and 5 bases from J, the junction kept 10 bases outside the gene matches. The CDR3 reads CASSLPDRGSKYGYTF. The CDR3 DNA sequence: TGTGCCAGCAGCTTACCTGACAGGGGGTCGAAATATGGCTACACCTTC.

The chain couples TRBV12-3 or TRBV12-4 to TRBJ1-5, with a tentative D call TRBD1 (6 bases). The CDR3 runs 16 residues. Between the trimmed V and J ends, which lost 1 base and 2 bases, there was a span of 12 bases. CDR3 bases: TGTGCCAGCAGTTTAGATGGGGGCGGCGGCAATCAGCCCCAGCATTTT. Encoded protein: CASSLDGGGGNQPQHF.

This clonotype was observed many times. The rearrangement uses TRBV7-9 and TRBJ2-1; 7 bases match TRBD2. CDR3 length equals 14 residues. J gave up 8 bases and V 5 bases, and 9 bases lay outside the gene matches. Germline CDR1 is SEHNR and CDR2 is FQNEAQ (reference sequence). For the CDR3, the DNA is TGTGCCAGCAGCCAGCGGGGAGGTCCCCATGAGCAGTTCTTC. The encoded protein is CASSQRGGPHEQFF. The full variable domain, rest sourced from reference TRBV7-9 and TRBJ2-1, is DTGVSQNPRHKITKRGQNVTFRCDPISEHNRLYWYRQTLGQGPEFLTYFQNEAQLEKSRLLSDRFSAERPKGSFSTLEIQRTEQGDSAMYLCASSQRGGPHEQFFGPGTRLTVL.

A remark on this clonotype: Since a much larger clone is just one base distant, this may be a read error. This chain joins TRBV20-1 and TRBJ2-4; perhaps TRBD2 as D (6 bases). This CDR3 comprises 14 residues. The germline V gene encodes CDR1 DFQATT and CDR2 SNEGSKA (reference sequence). The CDR3 region is CSDSFSGVKKIQYF. In nucleotides, the CDR3 is TGCAGTGATTCCTTTTCGGGGGTCAAAAAAATTCAGTACTTC.

This clonotype was seen ten or more times. The chain recombines TRBV12-3 or TRBV12-4 with TRBJ1-1, with D possibly matching TRBD1 (5 bases). Trimming removed 8 bases at V and 4 bases at J, with 14 bases between. The CDR3 totals 13 residues. DNA for the CDR3: TGTGCCAGCTCCCTCTGGGGGACCACTGAAGCTTTCTTT. Its translation: CASSLWGTTEAFF.

This clonotype was seen at least ten times. The chain carries TRBV11-2 and TRBJ2-6; D gene ambiguous. The CDR3 spans 16 residues. Germline V gene lookup returns CDR1 SGHAT and CDR2 FQNNGV. Trimming stripped 0 bases from V and 1 base from J, with 7 bases between. The CDR3, as DNA: TGTGCCAGCAGCTTAGACCGGGTGTCTGGGGCCAACGTCCTGACTTTC. Its translation is CASSLDRVSGANVLTF.

This clonotype appeared many times. The V and J genes are TRBV5-5 and TRBJ2-3; TRBD2 might be the D (5 bases). Per germline, CDR1 SGHKS and CDR2 YYEKEE (reference sequence). The CDR3 runs 15 residues. The germline V and J ends were trimmed by 2 bases and 2 bases, with 12 bases remaining between them. CDR3 nucleotides: TGTGCCAGCAGCTTCTCCGCGGGCCCCACAGATACGCAGTATTTT. Protein product: CASSFSAGPTDTQYF.

This clonotype showed up many times. The genes are TRBV12-3 or TRBV12-4 and TRBJ2-5; the D gene is possibly TRBD1 (6 bases). This CDR3 has 13 residues. V lost 6 bases and J lost 0, with 8 bases in between. The CDR3 here is CASRTGYQETQYF. CDR3 nucleotide sequence: TGTGCCAGCAGGACAGGCTACCAAGAGACCCAGTACTTC.

This clonotype showed up many times. The chain employs TRBV10-1 and TRBJ2-1; TRBD1 might be the D (6 bases). CDR3 size: 15 residues. Trimming took off 0 bases at V and 7 bases at J, with 13 bases between the two ends. Germline V gene data show CDR1 as WNHNN and CDR2 as SYGVQD (reference sequence). CDR3 region: CASSESPDRRNEQFF. The CDR3 coding sequence is TGCGCCAGCAGTGAGTCCCCTGACAGGCGAAATGAGCAGTTCTTC.

This clonotype was seen ten or more times. This rearrangement joins TRBV19 to TRBJ2-3; D remains unclear. V lost 4 bases, J lost 10 bases, and 9 bases lay in between. CDR3 length equals 11 residues. CDR1 and CDR2 from the germline V gene are LNHDA and SQIVND (reference sequence). The CDR3 coding sequence is TGTGCCAGTAGTACCGCTAGGGCGCAGTATTTT. Translated: CASSTARAQYF.

In this sample, this clonotype turned up many times. V usage is TRBV6-6 and J usage is TRBJ1-2; TRBD1 might be the D (6 bases). This CDR3 comprises 14 residues. CDR1 is MNHNY, CDR2 SVGAGI, per germline (reference sequence). V dropped 8 bases and J dropped 2 bases, with 15 bases sitting between them. The CDR3 loop is CASGGGVPNYGYTF. CDR3 bases: TGTGCCAGCGGGGGCGGGGTTCCCAACTATGGCTACACCTTC.

This clonotype was recorded many times. This sequence joins TRBV12-3 or TRBV12-4 and TRBJ2-3; D is undetermined. The CDR3 is 12 residues long. The ends were cut back, 5 bases at V and 7 bases at J, with 10 bases in the middle. CDR3: CASSEHPYTQYF. The CDR3 DNA is TGTGCCAGCAGTGAACACCCTTATACGCAGTATTTT.

This clonotype was observed at least ten times. The chain joins TRBV3-1 to TRBJ2-7, with D uncertain. The CDR3 is 14 residues long. Germline CDR1 and CDR2: LGHDT and YNNKEL (reference sequence). The V end lost 0 bases, the J end lost 5 bases, and 11 bases lay between the germline ends. CDR3 residues: CASSQDLVGNEQYF. The CDR3 coding sequence is TGTGCCAGCAGCCAAGATCTTGTTGGGAACGAGCAGTACTTC.

This clonotype was observed at least ten times. The V call is TRBV6-5, the J call TRBJ1-4; TRBD1 aligns across 7 bases. V shed 4 bases and J 8 bases; nucleotides not matched to a gene: 4. This CDR3 is 13 amino acids long. Looked up from germline, CDR1 is MNHEY and CDR2 is SVGAGI. The CDR3 loop reads CASSFGQEEKLFF. DNA of the CDR3: TGTGCCAGCAGTTTTGGACAGGAGGAAAAACTGTTTTTT.

This clonotype was picked up many times. J is TRBJ1-1 and V is TRBV5-1, with 8 nucleotides matching TRBD1. This CDR3 has 12 amino acids. CDR1 and CDR2 from the germline V gene are SGHRS and YFSETQ. V trimming: 5 bases; J trimming: 6 bases; junction bases outside the gene matches: 3. The CDR3 sequence: CASRQGQAEAFF. CDR3 nucleotides: TGCGCCAGCAGGCAGGGACAGGCTGAAGCTTTCTTT.

This clonotype has only a few counts. This chain connects TRBV5-1 to TRBJ2-5; D is ambiguous. Per the germline V gene, CDR1 is SGHRS and CDR2 is YFSETQ. Trimming stripped 0 bases from V and 2 bases from J, with 8 bases between. The CDR3 runs to 14 residues. The CDR3 nucleotides read TGCGCCAGCAGCTTGGAGGTGGGGCAAGAGACCCAGTACTTC. Residues: CASSLEVGQETQYF.